In its sample, the clone carrying this TCR beta chain was seen many times. The time point was: persistent/refractory GD, antithyroid drugs over 5 years with positive TRAb. Scientists built the TCR library using RNA that was extracted from PBMCs. These data come from a study of regulatory T cells in long-lasting Graves disease. Arm-PCR of CDR3 regions and iRepertoire HTBI primers were used to build TCR beta libraries. One entry per CDR3 protein, called by TCRdb with MiXCR from the multiplex PCR reads. The sample has approximately 380,000 distinct CDR3 sequences; around 20% are singletons. The V and J ends lost 7 bases and 4 bases respectively, with 11 bases between them. CDR3 length equals 13 residues. Germline V gene data show CDR1 as SNHLY and CDR2 as FYNNEI.

V usage is TRBV2 and J usage is TRBJ1-5; tentative D call: TRBD1 (5 bases). The TCR was taken from a female donor with Graves disease. The sample in question was peripheral blood mononuclear cells (PBMCs), obtained when the disease was refractory, from a patient treated with antithyroid drugs. CDR3 bases: TGTGCCAGCAAGACAGAAAAAAATCAGCCCCAGCATTTT. Translating gives CASKTEKNQPQHF.